A selection of T cell receptor beta chains follows, all from one sample in a study of yellow fever vaccine responses in identical twins. TCRdb ran MiXCR on the RT-PCR reads and lists one entry per CDR3 protein. Among 15,000 to 20,000 distinct CDR3 sequences listed, roughly 70% were seen once. The sample consisted of T cells from blood (PBMCs), unsorted or a sorted subset (not recorded which), taken before or after yellow fever vaccination (not recorded which). The receptors here all came from a woman between 18 and 30 years old who received the yellow fever vaccine. The CDR3 runs from the conserved cysteine through the conserved F or W. A D gene is named only where the DNA matches it firmly. Rows may omit the clone size; those that give it use once, few, many or a size class.

clone_size | j_call | v_call | d_call | cdr3_aa | cdr3_nt
. | TRBJ2-1 | TRBV2 | . | CASQEGPSYNEQFF | TGTGCCAGCCAGGAGGGGCCTTCCTACAATGAGCAGTTCTTC
. | TRBJ2-1 | TRBV11-2 | . | CASSEGHASSYNEQFF | TGTGCCAGCAGCGAAGGACATGCGAGCTCCTACAATGAGCAGTTCTTC
once | TRBJ1-5 | TRBV7-9 | . | CASSFEANQPQHF | TGTGCCAGCAGCTTTGAGGCAAATCAGCCCCAGCATTTT
. | TRBJ2-1 | TRBV28 | TRBD2 | CASSVAGATPEQFF | TGTGCCAGCAGTGTGGCGGGAGCCACCCCTGAGCAGTTCTTC
. | TRBJ2-7 | TRBV29-1 | TRBD2 | CSVSLPRGGRYEQYF | TGCAGCGTCTCCCTCCCGCGGGGGGGGAGATACGAGCAGTACTTC
few | TRBJ1-1 | TRBV12-3/TRBV12-4 | . | CASRPFSGENTEAFF | TGTGCCAGCAGACCCTTCTCGGGGGAGAACACTGAAGCTTTCTTT
. | TRBJ2-3 | TRBV24-1 | . | CATSPTGDTQYF | TGTGCCACCAGCCCGACGGGAGATACGCAGTATTTT
. | TRBJ2-1 | TRBV19 | . | CASSALSSRQFF | TGTGCCAGTAGTGCCTTAAGCAGCCGCCAGTTCTTC
. | TRBJ1-1 | TRBV18 | . | CASSVNTEAFF | TGTGCCAGCTCGGTTAACACTGAAGCTTTCTTT
. | TRBJ2-3 | TRBV4-1 | . | CASSYLQGTDTQYF | TGCGCCAGCAGCTATTTGCAGGGCACAGATACGCAGTATTTT
. | TRBJ1-1 | TRBV23-1 | . | CASSQGRRDTEAFF | TGCGCCAGCAGTCAAGGGCGCAGGGATACTGAAGCTTTCTTT
. | TRBJ2-2 | TRBV11-2 | TRBD1 | CASSLMTGGGELFF | TGTGCCAGCAGCTTAATGACAGGGGGGGGGGAGCTGTTTTTT
. | TRBJ2-4 | TRBV23-1 | . | CASSRGEILKNIQYF | TGCGCCAGCAGTCGCGGGGAAATACTCAAAAACATTCAGTACTTC
. | TRBJ1-6 | TRBV25-1 | . | CASSEFEQGYSPLHF | TGTGCCAGCAGTGAATTTGAACAGGGATACTCACCCCTCCACTTT
. | TRBJ2-1 | TRBV11-2 | TRBD2 | CASSRTSGNRDEQFF | TGTGCCAGCAGCAGGACTAGCGGGAATCGGGATGAGCAGTTCTTC
. | TRBJ1-3 | TRBV9 | TRBD1 | CASSATGDGNTIYF | TGTGCCAGCAGCGCCACAGGGGACGGAAACACCATATATTTT
. | TRBJ1-6 | TRBV5-4 | . | CASSLGQNNSPLHF | TGTGCCAGCAGCTTGGGACAGAATAATTCACCCCTCCACTTT
. | TRBJ2-5 | TRBV7-9 | TRBD1 | CASSLPGTEETQYF | TGTGCCAGCAGCTTACCAGGGACAGAAGAGACCCAGTACTTC
few | TRBJ2-1 | TRBV18 | TRBD2 | CASSPTSGGVGNEQFF | TGTGCCAGCTCACCAACTAGCGGGGGCGTGGGGAATGAGCAGTTCTTC
. | TRBJ2-3 | TRBV5-1 | TRBD2 | CASSFRLAVTDTQYF | TGCGCCAGCAGTTTTCGACTAGCGGTCACAGATACGCAGTATTTT
once | TRBJ1-1 | TRBV6-1 | TRBD1 | CASSRQGATEAFF | TGTGCCAGCAGCCGACAGGGGGCAACTGAAGCTTTCTTT
once | TRBJ2-1 | TRBV4-3 | TRBD2 | CASSQGSLAGGINEQFF | TGCGCCAGCAGCCAAGGGTCCCTAGCGGGAGGGATCAATGAGCAGTTCTTC
. | TRBJ2-1 | TRBV4-3 | . | CASSQDLRGPYNEQFF | TGCGCCAGCAGCCAAGATCTGCGGGGCCCCTACAATGAGCAGTTCTTC
few | TRBJ2-7 | TRBV19 | . | CASSPARGSGQYF | TGTGCCAGTAGTCCTGCACGGGGCAGCGGGCAGTACTTC
once | TRBJ2-5 | TRBV18 | . | CASSPPTGRETQYF | TGTGCCAGCTCACCACCGACAGGTCGGGAGACCCAGTACTTC
. | TRBJ2-1 | TRBV29-1 | . | CSVEDAGTPGNEQFF | TGCAGCGTTGAAGATGCCGGGACTCCTGGCAATGAGCAGTTCTTC
once | TRBJ2-1 | TRBV18 | . | CASSPSLAGLYNEQFF | TGTGCCAGCTCACCATCGCTCGCGGGACTTTACAATGAGCAGTTCTTC
. | TRBJ1-5 | TRBV7-2 | TRBD1 | CASSLAGTGIQPQHF | TGTGCCAGCAGCTTAGCCGGGACAGGGATCCAGCCCCAGCATTTT
. | TRBJ2-1 | TRBV12-5 | TRBD2 | CASGLVPSRLAAYNEQFF | TGTGCTAGTGGTTTGGTACCTTCCCGGCTAGCGGCATACAATGAGCAGTTCTTC
. | TRBJ1-1 | TRBV20-1 | TRBD1 | CSARFRDRGLGEAFF | TGCAGTGCTAGATTCCGGGACAGGGGGCTGGGTGAAGCTTTCTTT
. | TRBJ1-1 | TRBV10-2 | . | CASNIRGGEAFF | TGCGCCAGCAACATCAGGGGTGGTGAAGCTTTCTTT
. | TRBJ2-2 | TRBV18 | . | CASSPPGGMNTGELFF | TGTGCCAGCTCACCCCCGGGCGGGATGAACACCGGGGAGCTGTTTTTT
. | TRBJ2-7 | TRBV2 | TRBD2 | CASSDLAGDLTYEQYF | TGTGCCAGCAGTGACCTAGCGGGAGACCTTACCTACGAGCAGTACTTC
. | TRBJ2-1 | TRBV28 | . | CASRTGLINEQFF | TGTGCCAGCAGGACAGGACTCATCAATGAGCAGTTCTTC
. | TRBJ1-1 | TRBV29-1 | . | CSAESAEQNTEAFF | TGCAGCGCTGAATCGGCAGAGCAGAACACTGAAGCTTTCTTT
. | TRBJ2-1 | TRBV11-3 | TRBD2 | CASSLRTRLYEQFF | TGTGCCAGCAGCCTCCGGACTAGATTGTATGAGCAGTTCTTC
. | TRBJ2-1 | TRBV10-3 | . | CAISELGKPYNEQFF | TGTGCCATCAGTGAGTTGGGTAAACCGTACAATGAGCAGTTCTTC
. | TRBJ2-7 | TRBV27 | . | CASSPRFVDYEQYF | TGTGCCAGCAGTCCTCGGTTTGTAGACTACGAGCAGTACTTC
once | TRBJ1-1 | TRBV5-1 | TRBD1 | CASSVGDRGTEAFF | TGCGCCAGCAGCGTAGGGGACAGGGGGACTGAAGCTTTCTTT
. | TRBJ2-3 | TRBV29-1 | TRBD2 | CSVVGGGSYTQYF | TGCAGCGTTGTTGGCGGGGGAAGTTATACGCAGTATTTT
. | TRBJ1-1 | TRBV11-1 | . | CASSLAGNTEAFF | TGTGCCAGCAGCTTAGCAGGGAACACTGAAGCTTTCTTT
. | TRBJ1-2 | TRBV2 | . | CASSLTLSLAGYTF | TGTGCCAGCAGTCTCACGCTATCACTGGCTGGCTACACCTTC
few | TRBJ1-6 | TRBV19 | . | CVVAGPLPPLHF | TGTGTAGTGGCAGGGCCATTGCCACCCCTCCACTTT
. | TRBJ1-1 | TRBV7-9 | . | CASSFFRLATNTEAFF | TGTGCCAGCAGCTTCTTCCGCTTGGCAACAAACACTGAAGCTTTCTTT
. | TRBJ2-1 | TRBV5-1 | . | CASSLAVSGFNEQFF | TGCGCCAGCAGCTTGGCTGTGTCAGGGTTCAATGAGCAGTTCTTC
once | TRBJ1-1 | TRBV7-7 | . | CASSSAEGTEAFF | TGTGCCAGCAGCTCGGCAGAGGGAACTGAAGCTTTCTTT
. | TRBJ1-1 | TRBV2 | . | CASKEDTTWAEAFF | TGTGCCAGCAAGGAGGACACAACGTGGGCTGAAGCTTTCTTT
. | TRBJ2-2 | TRBV18 | . | CASSRQGSLVRGELFF | TGTGCCAGCTCACGGCAGGGATCCCTCGTCCGGGGGGAGCTGTTTTTT
. | TRBJ2-2 | TRBV4-1 | TRBD2 | CASSHGLAGVETGELFF | TGCGCCAGCAGCCATGGGCTAGCGGGAGTCGAAACCGGGGAGCTGTTTTTT
few | TRBJ1-5 | TRBV29-1 | . | CSVQNSNQPQHF | TGCAGCGTTCAAAATAGCAATCAGCCCCAGCATTTT
. | TRBJ2-7 | TRBV15 | TRBD2 | CATSRGSGSPSYEQYF | TGTGCCACCAGCAGGGGTAGCGGGAGTCCCTCCTACGAGCAGTACTTC
. | TRBJ2-2 | TRBV3-1 | . | CASSQVRSVAGELFF | TGTGCCAGCAGCCAAGTACGTAGCGTCGCCGGGGAGCTGTTTTTT
few | TRBJ1-2 | TRBV11-1 | TRBD1 | CASSIAGGGGYGYTF | TGTGCCAGCAGCATTGCAGGGGGCGGCGGCTATGGCTACACCTTC
. | TRBJ2-5 | TRBV18 | . | CASSPMRDVGKTQYF | TGTGCCAGCTCACCCATGCGGGATGTTGGGAAGACCCAGTACTTC
few | TRBJ2-3 | TRBV19 | . | CASSMQGSVSF | TGTGCCAGTAGTATGCAGGGAAGTGTAAGTTTT